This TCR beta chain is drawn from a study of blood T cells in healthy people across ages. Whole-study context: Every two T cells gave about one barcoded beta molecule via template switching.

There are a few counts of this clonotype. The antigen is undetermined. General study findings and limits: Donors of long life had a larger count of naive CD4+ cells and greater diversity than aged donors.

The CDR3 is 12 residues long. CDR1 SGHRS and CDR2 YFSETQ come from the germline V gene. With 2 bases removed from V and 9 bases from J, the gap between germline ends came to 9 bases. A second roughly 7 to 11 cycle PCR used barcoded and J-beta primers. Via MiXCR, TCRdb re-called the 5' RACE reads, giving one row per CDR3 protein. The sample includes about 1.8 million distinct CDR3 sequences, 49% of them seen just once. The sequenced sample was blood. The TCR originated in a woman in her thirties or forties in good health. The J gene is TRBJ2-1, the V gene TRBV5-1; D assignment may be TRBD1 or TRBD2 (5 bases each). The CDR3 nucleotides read TGCGCCAGCAGCTTAGGGGACGGTGAGCAGTTCTTC. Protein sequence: CASSLGDGEQFF.